This T cell receptor beta chain is drawn from a study of blood T cell repertoires in COVID-19. Looking at the study overall: COVID-19 samples collected from the United States, Italy and Spain covered acute and convalescent phases. PBMCs, B-cell-depleted T cells, or T cells were the source of the cDNA or gDNA that made up the material.

Trimming removed 0 bases at V and 7 bases at J, with 10 bases between. The CDR3 totals 15 residues. Germline loops: CDR1 LNHDA, CDR2 SQIVND (reference sequence). In the study's own analysis: Reference gene primer amplification yielded estimated nucleated cell counts. TCRdb's copy holds only in-frame clones and misses some; the assay was immunoSEQ multiplex PCR. The V and J calls and the clone size are those of that table, but D and trimming were determined from the DNA. The table includes 85,000 to 100,000 clones, over 70% detected once. The TCR was taken from a man in his forties or fifties who had recovered from COVID-19. The rearrangement uses TRBV19 and TRBJ1-6; a weak D match, TRBD1 (6 bases). Sequences were obtained from peripheral blood. CDR3 residues: CASSIDQGNNSPLHF. Here the CDR3 DNA reads TGTGCCAGTAGTATAGACCAGGGGAACAATTCACCCCTCCACTTT.